This TCR beta chain originates from a study of cytomegalovirus exposure and HLA in healthy donors. The study's findings and limits: An analysis done earlier found most TCR beta V segments productive about 90% or about 30% of the time. Later work associated roughly 15,000 TCR beta sequences with HLA alleles at 0.05 false discovery rate. An analysis that came later showed most CMV-associated TCR beta chains appearing HLA-restricted. Researchers reportedly found TCR beta sequences accurately predicted most subjects' HLA-A and HLA-B alleles.

Concerning this clone itself: The antigen remains undetermined.

Both 60 Vbeta primers and 13 Jbeta primers went into the PCR. Profiled with immunoSEQ multiplex PCR; TCRdb holds only in-frame clones, not every one. Here the sample spans about 160,000 clones, 71% being singletons. The CDR3 loop spans 17 amino acids. V shed 2 bases and J 4 bases; nucleotides not matched to a gene: 10. The germline V gene encodes CDR1 SGHRS and CDR2 YFSETQ. The rearrangement joins TRBV5-1 to TRBJ2-1; 9 nucleotides agree with TRBD2. Sequenced: PBMCs. This receptor was obtained from a woman aged 25 to 39 in good health and CMV-seronegative. The CDR3 DNA reads TGCGCCAGCAGCTTTGGGACTAGCATCCGAGGGTACAATGAGCAGTTCTTC. It encodes CASSFGTSIRGYNEQFF.